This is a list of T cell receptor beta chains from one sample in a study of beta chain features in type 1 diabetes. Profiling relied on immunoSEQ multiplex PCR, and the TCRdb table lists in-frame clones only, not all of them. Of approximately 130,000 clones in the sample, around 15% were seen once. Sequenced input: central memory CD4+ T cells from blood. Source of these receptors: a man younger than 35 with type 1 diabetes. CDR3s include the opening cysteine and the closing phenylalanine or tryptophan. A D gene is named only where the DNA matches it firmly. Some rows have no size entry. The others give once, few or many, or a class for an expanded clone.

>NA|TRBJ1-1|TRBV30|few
TGTGCCTGGAGGGCAAATGGGGGGGGCGCCCCCACTGAAGCTTTCTTT
CAWRANGGGAPTEAFF
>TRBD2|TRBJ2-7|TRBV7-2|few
TGTGCCAGCAGCCAACTTAGCGGGGTTGGATACGGGCAGTACTTC
CASSQLSGVGYGQYF
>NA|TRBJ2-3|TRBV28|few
TGTGCCAGCAGTCGGGGCGTCATGACAGATACGCAGTATTTT
CASSRGVMTDTQYF
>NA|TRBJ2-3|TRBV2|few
TGTGCCAGCAAGACGAGCGGTAGTTCTGATACGCAGTATTTT
CASKTSGSSDTQYF
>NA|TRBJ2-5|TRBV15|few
TGTGCCACCGGTGCTCCGGGGGCGGGCCAAGAGACCCAGTACTTC
CATGAPGAGQETQYF
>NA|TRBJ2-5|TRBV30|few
TGTGCCTGGAGAAGATACCAAGAGACCCAGTACTTC
CAWRRYQETQYF
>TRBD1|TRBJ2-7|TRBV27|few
TGTGCCAGCACCCCGGCCGGGACAGCGATTTACGAGCAGTACTTC
CASTPAGTAIYEQYF
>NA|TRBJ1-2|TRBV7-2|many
TGTGCCAGCAGCCGAGGTCGCTATGGCTACACCTTC
CASSRGRYGYTF
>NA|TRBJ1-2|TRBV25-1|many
TGTGCCAGCAGTGAATACGGCTATGGCTACACCTTC
CASSEYGYGYTF
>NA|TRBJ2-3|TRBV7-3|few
TGTGCCAGCAGCTTTCGGGCTAGCACAGATACGCAGTATTTT
CASSFRASTDTQYF
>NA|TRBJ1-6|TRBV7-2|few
TGTGCCAGCAGCTTATCCGGACGGACGGATTCACCCCTCCACTTT
CASSLSGRTDSPLHF
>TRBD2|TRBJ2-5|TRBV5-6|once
TGTGCCAGCGGCGATAGCGGGGGAAATCGAAACCAAGAGACCCAGTACTTC
CASGDSGGNRNQETQYF
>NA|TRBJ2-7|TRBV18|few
TGTGCCAGCTTCCCCCAGGGGGGGGCCCTTACCTACGAGCAGTACTTC
CASFPQGGALTYEQYF
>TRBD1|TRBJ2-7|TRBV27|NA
TGTGCCAGCAGTTTCCGGACAGGGGAGGACGAGCAGTACTTC
CASSFRTGEDEQYF
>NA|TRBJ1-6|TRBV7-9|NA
TGTGCCAGCAGCTTAGAACAGTATAATTCACCCCTCCACTTT
CASSLEQYNSPLHF
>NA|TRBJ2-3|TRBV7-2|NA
TGTGCCAGCAGCTCGGACTGGTCCACAGATACGCAGTATTTT
CASSSDWSTDTQYF
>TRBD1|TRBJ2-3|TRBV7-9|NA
TGTGCCAGCAGCGAGGGACAGGGGGAAGCAGATACGCAGTATTTT
CASSEGQGEADTQYF
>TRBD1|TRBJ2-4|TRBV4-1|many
TGCGCCAGCAGCCAAGGACAGGGGAAAAACATTCAGTACTTC
CASSQGQGKNIQYF
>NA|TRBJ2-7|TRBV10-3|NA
TGTGCCACCCGCTTGGGGACCGGCGGCGAGCAGTACTTC
CATRLGTGGEQYF
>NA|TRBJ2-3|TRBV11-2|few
TGTGCCAGCAGCTTAGTGGGCGCAGATACGCAGTATTTT
CASSLVGADTQYF
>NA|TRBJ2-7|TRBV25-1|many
TGTGCCAGCAGTGAGCCCGACAGGTCCTACGAGCAGTACTTC
CASSEPDRSYEQYF
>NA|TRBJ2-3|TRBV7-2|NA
TGTGCCAGCAGCGGACAGAGTATAGATACGCAGTATTTT
CASSGQSIDTQYF
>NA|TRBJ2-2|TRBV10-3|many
TGTGCCATCACCGAGACAGAGAACACCGGGGAGCTGTTTTTT
CAITETENTGELFF